One and the same sample provided the 32 T cell receptor beta chains below, sequenced in a study of OX40 agonist ivuxolimab in advanced cancers. Method: immunoSEQ multiplex PCR; TCRdb's copy keeps in-frame clones and lacks some. This repertoire shows about 67,000 clones, approximately 90% found once; its top ten account for about 2%. Source: CD4+ or CD8+ T cells sorted from blood, taken in a trial of the OX40 agonist ivuxolimab. Source of these receptors: an adult with an advanced solid tumor such as melanoma, head and neck, liver or kidney cancer.

The rearrangement links TRBV5-1 to TRBJ2-1; D is unresolved. CDR3 length: 13 amino acids. The germline V gene has CDR1 SGHRS and CDR2 YFSETQ. Trimming pared 1 base from V and 9 bases from J, leaving 11 bases between. DNA of the CDR3: TGCGCCAGCAGCTTGCTGGGAATGGCTGAGCAGTTCTTC. It is translated as CASSLLGMAEQFF.

The chain joins TRBV5-1 to TRBJ2-7; no definite D call. The ends were cut back, 2 bases at V and 0 bases at J, with 3 bases in the middle. The CDR3 runs 12 residues. Germline V gives CDR1 SGHRS, CDR2 YFSETQ. The CDR3 DNA reads TGCGCCAGCAGCTTAAACTCCTACGAGCAGTACTTC. It yields the protein CASSLNSYEQYF.

The chain joins TRBV10-3 to TRBJ2-4; 11 bases are a match to TRBD2. The J segment lost 4 bases and the V segment lost 0 bases, leaving 2 bases of the junction unmatched. Germline CDR1 is ENHRY and CDR2 is SYGVKD. The length of the CDR3 is 16 residues. The CDR3 here is CAISESLAGGKNIQYF. In nucleotides, the CDR3 is TGTGCCATCAGTGAGTCCCTAGCGGGGGGAAAAAACATTCAGTACTTC.

DNA of the CDR3: TGTGCCAGCCAGGGAGTGGACTATGGCTACACCTTC. Translated, it gives CASQGVDYGYTF. V gene TRBV5-6 combines with J gene TRBJ1-2; possible D gene TRBD1, 5 bases. This CDR3 has 12 amino acids. Trimming took off 7 bases at V and 3 bases at J, with 10 bases between the two ends. CDR1 and CDR2 from the germline V gene are SGHDT and YYEEEE.

The chain carries TRBV19 and TRBJ2-1; D is perhaps TRBD1 or TRBD2 (5 bases each). Germline CDR1 reads LNHDA; CDR2 reads SQIVND (reference sequence). The CDR3 has 15 amino acids. Trimming stripped 5 bases from V and 6 bases from J, with 17 bases between. The CDR3 here is CASSLRQGEGNEQFF. The CDR3 DNA reads as TGTGCCAGTAGTCTCCGGCAGGGTGAGGGCAATGAGCAGTTCTTC.

This clone showed up just a few times. This chain joins TRBV7-8 and TRBJ2-5, with 10 bases lining up with TRBD2. CDR3 length: 16 residues. CDR1 is SGHVS, CDR2 FQNEAQ, per germline. Unmatched junction bases numbered 10, after V lost 4 bases and J lost 5 bases. In DNA form, the CDR3 reads TGTGCCAGCAGCTCCTACCGAGCGGGGGGGCGTGAGACCCAGTACTTC. The encoded protein is CASSSYRAGGRETQYF.

The J gene is TRBJ2-5, the V gene TRBV7-9, with D unresolved. Trimming left V 5 bases short and J 5 bases short, with 9 bases between. The CDR3 loop spans 12 amino acids. In germline, CDR1 is SEHNR, CDR2 FQNEAQ (reference sequence). Written as DNA, the CDR3 is TGTGCCAGCAGCCGGCTTTCTGAGACCCAGTACTTC. Protein product: CASSRLSETQYF.

V and J are TRBV5-4 and TRBJ2-7; 8 nucleotides align to TRBD1. Germline lookup yields CDR1 SGHNT and CDR2 YYREEE (reference sequence). The CDR3 runs 13 residues. V was pared by 9 bases and J by 3 bases, with 8 bases of the junction left unmatched. The CDR3 is CATQLDRDYEQYF. CDR3 DNA sequence: TGTGCCACACAATTGGACAGGGACTACGAGCAGTACTTC. The full variable domain, in which reference TRBV5-4 and TRBJ2-7 provide the parts outside the CDR3, is ETGVTQSPTHLIKTRGQQVTLRCSSQSGHNTVSWYQQALGQGPQFIFQYYREEENGRGNFPPRFSGLQFPNYSSELNVNALELDDSALYLCATQLDRDYEQYFGPGTRLTVT.

The chain couples TRBV7-2 to TRBJ2-1, with 8 bases that match TRBD1. Trimming took 1 base from V and 9 from J; bases not matched to a gene: 8. Per germline, CDR1 SGHTA and CDR2 FQGNSA. The CDR3 is 15 amino acids. CDR3 DNA sequence: TGTGCCAGCAGCTTAGGGATCCTTACAGGGGGTGAGCAGTTCTTC. As protein: CASSLGILTGGEQFF.

The V call is TRBV18, the J call TRBJ2-6; D uncertain. This CDR3 has 17 residues. Trimming cost V 2 bases and J 0 bases, with 11 bases left between them. Germline values: CDR1 KGHSH, CDR2 LQKENI. CDR3 in amino acids: CASSPAPLGSGANVLTF. The CDR3 nucleotides read TGTGCCAGCTCACCAGCCCCGTTGGGCTCTGGGGCCAACGTCCTGACTTTC.

This chain joins TRBV19 and TRBJ2-5, with 7 bases matching TRBD2. Germline CDR1 and CDR2: LNHDA and SQIVND (reference sequence). The CDR3 is made up of 14 amino acids. J gave up 5 bases and V 7 bases, and 10 bases lay outside the gene matches. This CDR3 is CASNKRREEETQYF. CDR3 sequence (DNA): TGTGCCAGTAACAAGAGACGGGAGGAGGAGACCCAGTACTTC.

This chain uses TRBV28 with TRBJ1-5; a weak D match, TRBD1 (6 bases). Germline V gene data show CDR1 as MDHEN and CDR2 as SYDVKM. V was trimmed by 6 bases and J by 0 bases, leaving 18 bases between them. The CDR3 runs 17 residues. CDR3 region: CASRSAGDGYSNQPQHF. The CDR3 coding sequence is TGTGCCAGCAGGAGTGCAGGGGATGGGTATAGCAATCAGCCCCAGCATTTT.

J is TRBJ2-7 and V is TRBV5-1; perhaps TRBD2 as D (5 bases). There are 13 residues in the CDR3. Germline-derived CDR1 and CDR2 are SGHRS and YFSETQ. V was shortened by 2 bases and J by 2 bases, with 8 bases between the two germline ends. CDR3 loop: CASSFFGAYEQYF. DNA for the CDR3: TGCGCCAGCAGCTTTTTCGGGGCCTACGAGCAGTACTTC. Variable domain in full (rest from reference TRBV5-1 and TRBJ2-7): KAGVTQTPRYLIKTRGQQVTLSCSPISGHRSVSWYQQTPGQGLQFLFEYFSETQRNKGNFPGRFSGRQFSNSRSEMNVSTLELGDSALYLCASSFFGAYEQYFGPGTRLTVT.

This CDR3 reads CASRFSGTGELFF. The CDR3 bases are TGCGCCAGCCGATTTAGCGGTACCGGGGAGCTGTTTTTT. The chain couples TRBV10-2 to TRBJ2-2, with a possible D match to TRBD2 (6 bases). CDR1 and CDR2 (germline): WSHSY, SAAADI. This CDR3 region has 13 residues. With 8 bases removed from V and 5 bases from J, the gap between germline ends came to 12 bases.

This clone came up once. The chain links TRBV27 to TRBJ2-7; TRBD1 is a possible D gene (6 bases). CDR1 is MNHEY, CDR2 SMNVEV, per germline (reference sequence). Trimming left V 5 bases short and J 1 base short, with 12 bases between. This CDR3 comprises 14 residues. The CDR3 sequence is CASSQQGLSYEQYF. CDR3 coding DNA: TGTGCCAGCAGTCAACAGGGCCTATCCTACGAGCAGTACTTC.

The genes are TRBV4-1 and TRBJ2-7, with 10 bases lining up with TRBD2. This CDR3 has 15 amino acids. The ends lost 4 bases at V and 9 bases at J; junction bases unmatched: 12. Germline V gene lookup returns CDR1 MGHRA and CDR2 YSYEKL. The CDR3 DNA follows: TGCGCCAGCAGCCTTCGGCAGCGGGAGGGCCCCGGGCAGTACTTC. Protein: CASSLRQREGPGQYF.

The V gene is TRBV5-1, the J gene TRBJ1-4; D gene uncertain. Trimming stripped 0 bases from V and 7 bases from J, with 10 bases between. Germline V lookup: CDR1 SGHRS, CDR2 YFSETQ. This CDR3 has 14 residues. CDR3 DNA: TGCGCCAGCAGCTTGGCTGGGGATGGTGAAAAACTGTTTTTT. Translating gives CASSLAGDGEKLFF. Variable domain in full (rest from reference TRBV5-1 and TRBJ1-4): KAGVTQTPRYLIKTRGQQVTLSCSPISGHRSVSWYQQTPGQGLQFLFEYFSETQRNKGNFPGRFSGRQFSNSRSEMNVSTLELGDSALYLCASSLAGDGEKLFFGSGTQLSVL.

The chain is built from TRBV7-9 and TRBJ2-2; the match to TRBD1 covers 9 bases. The V gene end was trimmed by 5 bases and the J gene end by 2 bases; junction bases not matched to a gene: 6. Germline V CDR1 and CDR2: SEHNR, FQNEAQ (reference sequence). This CDR3 is 16 amino acids long. The CDR3 loop is CASSPPGQGNTGELFF. DNA for the CDR3: TGTGCCAGCAGCCCGCCGGGACAGGGAAACACCGGGGAGCTGTTTTTT.

The rearrangement joins TRBV27 to TRBJ2-2; D is undetermined. V was clipped by 6 bases and J by 6 bases, with 8 bases between them. CDR3 length: 12 residues. Germline V gives CDR1 MNHEY, CDR2 SMNVEV (reference sequence). CDR3 coding DNA: TGTGCCAGCAGCCGGCCGGCCGGGGAGCTGTTTTTT. This encodes CASSRPAGELFF.

The rearrangement links TRBV7-2 to TRBJ2-5, with no clear D. The V and J ends lost 1 base and 5 bases respectively, with 11 bases between them. The CDR3 covers 14 residues. Germline values: CDR1 SGHTA, CDR2 FQGNSA. The CDR3 here is CASSLVATDETQYF. The CDR3 coding sequence is TGTGCCAGCAGCTTAGTAGCCACTGATGAGACCCAGTACTTC.

The V and J genes are TRBV6-4 and TRBJ1-5; D gene uncertain. The V gene's germline CDR1 is MRHNA and CDR2 SNTAGT. Between the trimmed V and J ends, which lost 4 bases and 5 bases, there was a span of 6 bases. CDR3 length: 12 amino acids. CDR3 residues: CASSVYHQPQHF. The CDR3 region has the DNA TGTGCCAGCAGTGTGTACCATCAGCCCCAGCATTTT.

The chain joins TRBV5-4 to TRBJ2-5; D may be TRBD2 (5 bases). With 0 bases removed from V and 3 bases from J, the gap between germline ends came to 6 bases. Per the germline V gene, CDR1 is SGHNT and CDR2 is YYREEE (reference sequence). CDR3 size: 13 residues. CDR3 protein: CASSLVGEETQYF. CDR3 sequence (DNA): TGTGCCAGCAGCTTGGTCGGGGAAGAGACCCAGTACTTC.

For the CDR3, the DNA is TGTGCCAGCAGCTTAATCGCGGGGGGGTACAATGAGCAGTTCTTC. It encodes CASSLIAGGYNEQFF. This chain uses TRBV11-3 with TRBJ2-1; 9 bases fit TRBD2. V shed 2 bases, J shed 4 bases, and the junction held 3 bases outside the gene matches. CDR1 SGHNT and CDR2 YENEEA come from the germline V gene. This CDR3 has 15 residues.

This clone was counted only a few times. The chain joins TRBV5-1 to TRBJ1-1, with 8 bases matching TRBD1. The germline V gene has CDR1 SGHRS and CDR2 YFSETQ. This CDR3 has 15 amino acids. V lost 0 bases to trimming and J lost 6 bases; unmatched junction nucleotides: 7. The CDR3 reads CASSLDGQGAAEAFF. CDR3 sequence (DNA): TGCGCCAGCAGCTTGGATGGCCAGGGGGCCGCTGAAGCTTTCTTT. The full variable domain, completed using reference TRBV5-1 and TRBJ1-1, is KAGVTQTPRYLIKTRGQQVTLSCSPISGHRSVSWYQQTPGQGLQFLFEYFSETQRNKGNFPGRFSGRQFSNSRSEMNVSTLELGDSALYLCASSLDGQGAAEAFFGQGTRLTVV.

This CDR3 is CASSVDAGGTSLDTQYF. Written as DNA, the CDR3 is TGTGCCAGCAGCGTAGATGCGGGGGGGACTAGCTTAGATACGCAGTATTTT. The rearrangement joins TRBV9 to TRBJ2-3; the match to TRBD2 covers 9 bases. V was pared by 0 bases and J by 5 bases, with 10 bases of the junction left unmatched. Germline CDR1 and CDR2: SGDLS and YYNGEE. The CDR3 has 17 residues.

The chain joins TRBV29-1 to TRBJ2-1; D might be TRBD2 (6 bases). V gave up 8 bases and J gave up 10 bases, with 15 bases separating them. The CDR3 runs to 11 residues. The germline gives CDR1 SQVTM, CDR2 ANQGSEA. The DNA of the CDR3 is TGCAGCATCCCCAGACTAGGGGAGCAGTTCTTC. It codes for CSIPRLGEQFF.

The chain recombines TRBV28 with TRBJ2-1, with D hard to call. Looked up from germline, CDR1 is MDHEN and CDR2 is SYDVKM. CDR3 length: 11 residues. Trimming cost V 5 bases and J 8 bases, with 7 bases left between them. CDR3 region: CASSLVYEQFF. Written as DNA, the CDR3 is TGTGCCAGCAGTCTCGTGTATGAGCAGTTCTTC.

The chain has TRBV6-1 and TRBJ2-5; D ambiguous. Between the trimmed V and J ends, which lost 4 bases and 5 bases, there was a span of 5 bases. The CDR3 consists of 11 residues. Germline loops: CDR1 MNHNS, CDR2 SASEGT. The CDR3 bases are TGTGCCAGCAGTGGATCGGAGACCCAGTACTTC. Protein product: CASSGSETQYF.

V is TRBV6-5 and J is TRBJ2-5; a weak D match, TRBD1 (5 bases). The germline V gene has CDR1 MNHEY and CDR2 SVGAGI. The germline V and J ends were trimmed by 5 bases and 1 base, with 8 bases remaining between them. The CDR3 covers 13 residues. CDR3 loop: CASSRQLQETQYF. In DNA, the CDR3 is TGTGCCAGCAGTCGACAGCTCCAAGAGACCCAGTACTTC.

This sequence joins TRBV2 and TRBJ1-3; D is unresolved. Germline V gives CDR1 SNHLY, CDR2 FYNNEI. The CDR3 is 16 amino acids. V lost 6 bases and J lost 2, with 17 bases in between. The CDR3 reads CASRSPRGPAGNTIYF. Here the CDR3 DNA reads TGTGCCAGCAGGTCCCCACGTGGCCCCGCTGGAAACACCATATATTTT.

In its sample, this clone was seen a few times. The chain joins TRBV7-2 to TRBJ2-1, with 13 bases aligning to TRBD2. V lost 5 bases to trimming and J lost 6 bases; unmatched junction nucleotides: 10. CDR3 length: 17 amino acids. Per germline, CDR1 SGHTA and CDR2 FQGNSA. CDR3: CASSAILGLAGSNEQFF. The CDR3 DNA reads as TGTGCCAGCAGCGCCATCCTGGGACTAGCGGGGAGCAATGAGCAGTTCTTC.

The chain employs TRBV7-9 and TRBJ1-1; D not certain. V lost 5 bases, J lost 4 bases, and 5 bases lay in between. The CDR3 contains 11 residues. Germline V CDR1 and CDR2: SEHNR, FQNEAQ (reference sequence). For the CDR3, the DNA is TGTGCCAGCAGCCCCGCCACTGAAGCTTTCTTT. Its translation: CASSPATEAFF. Variable domain in full (rest from reference TRBV7-9 and TRBJ1-1): DTGVSQNPRHKITKRGQNVTFRCDPISEHNRLYWYRQTLGQGPEFLTYFQNEAQLEKSRLLSDRFSAERPKGSFSTLEIQRTEQGDSAMYLCASSPATEAFFGQGTRLTVV.